The 14 T cell receptor beta chains listed next were all sequenced from one sample in a study of T-cell reconstitution after alpha-beta-depleted transplantation in children. For TCRbeta, the library was prepared with unique molecular identifiers. MiXCR, applied by TCRdb to the PCR reads, yields one record per CDR3 protein. The table lists about 1,000,000 distinct CDR3 sequences, under 30% of them singletons, with roughly 30% in the top ten. Sequences were derived from PBMCs, mostly from graft donor cells, sampled 360 days after TCRalphabeta/CD19-depleted stem cell transplant. Source of these receptors: a boy under two years old who had a stem cell transplant for SCID, so the T cells may come from the graft donor.

The rearrangement links TRBV3-1 to TRBJ1-1; the D is unclear. The CDR3 runs 17 residues. Germline lookup yields CDR1 LGHDT and CDR2 YNNKEL (reference sequence). The germline V and J ends were trimmed by 1 base and 0 bases, with 15 bases remaining between them. CDR3 amino acids: CASSQGRSVVLNTEAFF. The CDR3 bases are TGTGCCAGCAGCCAAGGTCGGAGTGTGGTTTTGAACACTGAAGCTTTCTTT.

This clonotype was observed a handful of times. This chain connects TRBV25-1 to TRBJ2-5; weak D call: TRBD1 (5 bases). Trimming removed 0 bases from V and 1 base from J, with 9 bases in between. Germline V lookup: CDR1 MGHDK, CDR2 SYGVNS. The CDR3 spans 15 residues. CDR3 nucleotide sequence: TGTGCCAGCAGTGAATATCAGGGTCCCCAAGAGACCCAGTACTTC. Residues: CASSEYQGPQETQYF.

The chain couples TRBV12-3 or TRBV12-4 to TRBJ2-2; TRBD1 aligns across 7 bases. With 9 bases clipped from V and 0 bases from J, the junction kept 4 bases outside the gene matches. The CDR3 extends over 14 amino acids. CDR3: CASTGASNTGELFF. The CDR3 nucleotides read TGTGCCAGTACAGGGGCTTCGAACACCGGGGAGCTGTTTTTT.

This clonotype was observed a few times. As DNA, the CDR3 is TGTGCCAGCAGCCAAGACGGGGGATGGGGCGGGGAGCTGTTTTTT. Protein: CASSQDGGWGGELFF. The rearrangement joins TRBV4-2 to TRBJ2-2, with a tentative D call TRBD2 (6 bases). CDR1 LGHNA and CDR2 YNFKEQ come from the germline V gene. The CDR3 runs 15 residues. V was clipped by 0 bases and J by 7 bases, with 12 bases between them.

This rearrangement joins TRBV12-3 or TRBV12-4 to TRBJ2-5; D could derive from TRBD1 or TRBD2 (5 bases each). This CDR3 is built from 14 residues. V lost 7 bases and J 4 bases, leaving 16 bases between the germline ends. This CDR3 is CASTVGTSRETQYF. The CDR3 DNA reads as TGTGCCAGCACCGTCGGGACGAGCAGAGAGACCCAGTACTTC.

The V call is TRBV12-3 or TRBV12-4, the J call TRBJ2-4; D not resolved. V was cut by 3 bases and J by 0 bases, with 12 bases left in between. The CDR3 is 16 residues long. The CDR3 sequence is CASSFGGVLAKNIQYF. CDR3 bases: TGTGCCAGCAGTTTCGGCGGAGTACTAGCCAAAAACATTCAGTACTTC.

The chain combines TRBV12-3 or TRBV12-4 with TRBJ1-2, with D unclear. The CDR3 length is 13 residues. The V and J ends lost 1 base and 4 bases respectively, with 7 bases between them. This CDR3 reads CASSLVLFYGYTF. The CDR3 DNA is TGTGCCAGCAGTTTAGTCCTCTTCTATGGCTACACCTTC.

This clonotype has only a few counts. The V gene is TRBV2, the J gene TRBJ1-1, with 8 nucleotides matching TRBD1. The germline V gene has CDR1 SNHLY and CDR2 FYNNEI. The CDR3 runs to 13 residues. With 3 bases clipped from V and 9 bases from J, the junction kept 6 bases outside the gene matches. The CDR3 loop is CASSETRQGKAFF. CDR3 bases: TGTGCCAGCAGTGAGACCAGACAGGGGAAAGCTTTCTTT. Combining the CDR3 with reference TRBV2 and TRBJ1-1 gives the whole variable domain EPEVTQTPSHQVTQMGQEVILRCVPISNHLYFYWYRQILGQKVEFLVSFYNNEISEKSEIFDDQFSVERPDGSNFTLKIRSTKLEDSAMYFCASSETRQGKAFFGQGTRLTVV.

CDR3 in amino acids: CASSAWDRGNEQFF. The CDR3 nucleotides are TGTGCCAGCAGTGCCTGGGACAGGGGGAATGAGCAGTTCTTC. The chain recombines TRBV2 with TRBJ2-1; 11 bases are shared with TRBD1. The CDR3 covers 14 residues. V lost 4 bases, J lost 7 bases, and 3 bases stayed unmatched. Germline V lookup: CDR1 SNHLY, CDR2 FYNNEI.

The V gene is TRBV12-3 or TRBV12-4, the J gene TRBJ2-2; 11 bases agree with TRBD2. This CDR3 has 16 amino acids. V gave up 3 bases and J gave up 6 bases; unmatched junction bases: 6. The CDR3 region is CASSFTSGGYPGELFF. The CDR3 nucleotides are TGTGCCAGCAGTTTTACTAGCGGGGGTTATCCCGGGGAGCTGTTTTTT.

This clonotype turned up a few times. The rearrangement joins TRBV18 to TRBJ2-7; TRBD1 matches at 11 bases. Germline CDR1 reads KGHSH; CDR2 reads LQKENI. V gave up 2 bases and J gave up 4 bases; unmatched junction bases: 4. The CDR3 has 15 amino acids. CDR3 loop: CASSPGQGAYYEQYF. The CDR3 nucleotides read TGTGCCAGCTCACCAGGACAGGGGGCCTATTACGAGCAGTACTTC.

This rearrangement joins TRBV20-1 to TRBJ2-7; D is unclear. The CDR3 has 14 residues. Trimming took off 6 bases at V and 1 base at J, with 16 bases between the two ends. CDR1 is DFQATT, CDR2 SNEGSKA, per germline (reference sequence). The DNA of the CDR3 is TGCAGTGCGCTACCGGTTGATCGGTCCTACGAGCAGTACTTC. It is translated as CSALPVDRSYEQYF.

The chain employs TRBV7-3 and TRBJ2-3; 11 bases agree with TRBD2. Trimming cost V 5 bases and J 4 bases; bases outside gene matches: 5. This CDR3 has 15 residues. Germline CDR1 and CDR2: SGHTA and FQGTGA. This CDR3 reads CASSNSGGAPDTQYF. In DNA, the CDR3 is TGTGCCAGCAGCAATAGCGGGGGGGCCCCAGATACGCAGTATTTT. The variable domain in full, completed from reference TRBV7-3 and TRBJ2-3, reads GAGVSQTPSNKVTEKGKYVELRCDPISGHTALYWYRQSLGQGPEFLIYFQGTGAADDSGLPNDRFFAVRPEGSVSTLKIQRTERGDSAVYLCASSNSGGAPDTQYFGPGTRLTVL.

The chain carries TRBV20-1 and TRBJ2-3, with TRBD2 as a possible D gene (5 bases). Germline loops: CDR1 DFQATT, CDR2 SNEGSKA (reference sequence). The CDR3 loop spans 11 amino acids. V shed 6 bases and J shed 6 bases, with 10 bases lying between them. CDR3 in amino acids: CSAWTGDTQYF. In DNA form, the CDR3 reads TGCAGTGCCTGGACGGGGGATACGCAGTATTTT.